Given below is one T cell receptor beta chain in context. As processed by the authors: Amplifying reference gene primers gave estimates of nucleated cell counts. The table came from immunoSEQ multiplex PCR; TCRdb's copy has only in-frame clones and leaves some out. The D gene and trimming were derived from the DNA, and the V and J assignments and clone size from that table. The profile shows roughly 27,000 clones, roughly nine tenths of them singletons. With 0 bases removed from V and 4 bases from J, the gap between germline ends came to 9 bases. This CDR3 has 14 amino acids. Germline assignment: CDR1 SGDLS and CDR2 YYNGEE. The sample belongs to a study of blood T cell repertoires in COVID-19. About the research overall: Collection of acute and convalescent COVID-19 samples took place in the United States, Italy and Spain. In each case, the material was cDNA or gDNA derived from T cells, B-cell-depleted T cells, or PBMCs.

This clonotype was sampled from a human donor in a cohort sampled during active COVID-19. The J gene is TRBJ2-3, the V gene TRBV9; D is unclear. The sample taken for sequencing was peripheral blood. For the CDR3, the DNA is TGTGCCAGCAGCGTAGGAGGCGACCCAGATACGCAGTATTTT. Residues: CASSVGGDPDTQYF.